These 21 T cell receptor beta chains share one sample of origin, sequenced in a study of beta chain features in type 1 diabetes. The whole isolated RNA underwent reverse transcription, so sequencing captured expressed TCRB transcripts. Data came from immunoSEQ multiplex PCR; TCRdb stores just in-frame clones and leaves some out. The data contain around 320,000 clones, around 15% of them singletons. Specimen: central memory CD4+ T cells from blood. The source of these receptors is a man aged 25 to 45 in good health.

The rearrangement joins TRBV7-2 to TRBJ2-1; 13 bases line up with TRBD2. This CDR3 is built from 17 residues. Trimming at V came to 5 bases and at J to 0 bases, leaving 4 bases not matched to a gene. Germline V gene sequence: CDR1 SGHTA, CDR2 FQGNSA. The CDR3 protein is CASSPRLAGGSYNEQFF. DNA of the CDR3: TGTGCCAGCAGCCCTAGACTAGCGGGGGGCTCCTACAATGAGCAGTTCTTC.

In the case of this clone: The same CDR3 also results from other DNA sequences found in this sample. This sequence joins TRBV5-1 and TRBJ1-5; D is possibly TRBD1 (5 bases). The V end lost 1 base, the J end lost 2 bases, and 10 bases lay between the germline ends. Germline V lookup: CDR1 SGHRS, CDR2 YFSETQ. The CDR3 spans 15 residues. CDR3 DNA sequence: TGCGCCAGCAGCTTGAGCGGGGCCCGCAATCAGCCCCAGCATTTT. It encodes CASSLSGARNQPQHF.

The CDR3 DNA is TGTGCCAGCAGCGTAGATCCAGCACCCTCTGGGGCCAACGTCCTGACTTTC. Amino acids: CASSVDPAPSGANVLTF. V and J are TRBV9 and TRBJ2-6; D not resolved. The CDR3 sequence is 17 residues long. The ends were cut back, 0 bases at V and 0 bases at J, with 10 bases in the middle. Per germline, CDR1 SGDLS and CDR2 YYNGEE.

The table lists this clone with a few counts. The gene calls are TRBV28 and TRBJ2-5; the D is unclear. This CDR3 spans 15 amino acids. Germline V gene sequence: CDR1 MDHEN, CDR2 SYDVKM. Trimming stripped 5 bases from V and 4 bases from J, with 17 bases between. The CDR3 protein is CASSPPNGPRETQYF. The CDR3 nucleotides read TGTGCCAGCAGTCCCCCGAATGGCCCACGAGAGACCCAGTACTTC.

The CDR3 sequence is CSVLSGSGYTF. DNA of the CDR3: TGCAGCGTACTATCAGGTTCTGGCTACACCTTC. This sequence joins TRBV29-1 and TRBJ1-2; no clear D gene. Germline CDR1 reads SQVTM; CDR2 reads ANQGSEA. Deletions cut 6 bases from V and 7 bases from J, with 12 bases between. The CDR3 has 11 residues. The full variable domain, in which reference TRBV29-1 and TRBJ1-2 provide the parts outside the CDR3, is SAVISQKPSRDICQRGTSLTIQCQVDSQVTMMFWYRQQPGQSLTLIATANQGSEATYESGFVIDKFPISRPNLTFSTLTVSNMSPEDSSIYLCSVLSGSGYTFGSGTRLTVV.

This clone has a single count. This chain connects TRBV2 to TRBJ2-2; D may be TRBD1 or TRBD2 (7 bases each). V was trimmed by 2 bases and J by 3 bases, leaving 13 bases between them. CDR3 length equals 16 residues. The germline V gene has CDR1 SNHLY and CDR2 FYNNEI. Here the CDR3 DNA reads TGTGCCAGCAGTGAACGGCAGGGGGGGTACACCGGGGAGCTGTTTTTT. Translating gives CASSERQGGYTGELFF.

This clone was counted at least ten times. This rearrangement joins TRBV7-2 to TRBJ2-4; TRBD2 is a possible D gene (6 bases). CDR3 size: 14 residues. The germline V and J ends were trimmed by 2 bases and 7 bases, with 12 bases remaining between them. The germline V gene has CDR1 SGHTA and CDR2 FQGNSA. The chain's CDR3 is CASSLSRDSNIQYF. Written as DNA, the CDR3 is TGTGCCAGCAGCTTATCCCGGGACTCGAACATTCAGTACTTC.

The chain recombines TRBV21-1 with TRBJ2-1; TRBD1 is the table's D call and was not checked against the DNA. TRBV21-1 is classified as a pseudogene. The CDR3 sequence is 16 residues long. In nucleotides, the CDR3 is TGTGCCAGCAGCAAAGTTGGTTTGGGCTACTACAATGAGCAGTTCTTC. Protein: CASSKVGLGYYNEQFF.

This clone has only a few counts. This sequence joins TRBV6-1 and TRBJ2-4, with D possibly matching TRBD1 (6 bases). The CDR3 is 15 amino acids. Germline V gene lookup returns CDR1 MNHNS and CDR2 SASEGT. V was clipped by 2 bases and J by 2 bases, with 10 bases between them. CDR3 region: CASSEQGISKNIQYF. In nucleotides, the CDR3 is TGTGCCAGCAGTGAACAGGGGATATCCAAAAACATTCAGTACTTC.

In this sample, this clone turned up a few times. The chain has TRBV4-2 and TRBJ1-1, with D unclear. Looked up from germline, CDR1 is LGHNA and CDR2 is YNFKEQ. V lost 1 base, J lost 0 bases, and 6 bases lay in between. The CDR3 length is 14 residues. The CDR3 is CASSQAFMNTEAFF. In DNA form, the CDR3 reads TGTGCCAGCAGCCAAGCCTTCATGAACACTGAAGCTTTCTTT.

The rearrangement uses TRBV7-4 and TRBJ2-7; D call uncertain. CDR1 is SGHVT, CDR2 SQSDAQ, per germline. With 0 bases removed from V and 6 bases from J, the gap between germline ends came to 30 bases. The CDR3 extends over 20 amino acids. This CDR3 reads CASSLALKGSLEQFIAEQYV. In DNA form, the CDR3 reads TGTGCCAGCAGCTTAGCGCTAAAAGGGTCGCTCGAGCAATTTATAGCCGAGCAGTACGTC.

In its sample, this clone was seen many times. The chain joins TRBV19 to TRBJ1-1, with D possibly TRBD1 on 6 matching bases. Trimming stripped 2 bases from V and 1 base from J, with 11 bases between. The CDR3 is 15 amino acids. The germline V gene encodes CDR1 LNHDA and CDR2 SQIVND (reference sequence). The CDR3 sequence is CASSINRGPNTEAFF. The CDR3 nucleotides read TGTGCCAGTAGTATAAACCGGGGGCCGAACACTGAAGCTTTCTTT.

Concerning this clone itself: Mismatch with germline at one junction end may stem from a read error. The chain carries TRBV7-7 and TRBJ2-1; 7 bases align to TRBD1. Germline-derived CDR1 and CDR2 are SSHAT and FNYEAQ (reference sequence). This CDR3 comprises 13 residues. The CDR3: CASSSNRGQEQFF. The CDR3, as DNA: TGTGCTAGCAGCTCTAACAGGGGCCAAGAGCAGTTCTTC.

This clone was seen only a few times. The V call is TRBV7-2, the J call TRBJ1-6; 7 bases fit TRBD1. The CDR3 length is 17 residues. Germline V gives CDR1 SGHTA, CDR2 FQGNSA. The V and J ends lost 0 bases and 12 bases, in that order; junction bases with no gene match: 14. The CDR3 DNA reads as TGTGCCAGCAGCTTAGCGGGGCCGGACAGGCGCCTCGGACCCCTCCACTTT. This sequence encodes CASSLAGPDRRLGPLHF.

The J gene is TRBJ1-4, the V gene TRBV6-1, with D possibly TRBD1 on 5 matching bases. Trimming removed 8 bases at V and 8 bases at J, with 18 bases between. The length of the CDR3 is 14 residues. The germline CDR1 and CDR2 sequences are MNHNS and SASEGT. The CDR3 DNA is TGTGCCAGCCGAGAAAAGGGGCCAAGAGAAAAACTGTTTTTT. Translating it yields CASREKGPREKLFF.

V is TRBV19 and J is TRBJ2-7; D gene ambiguous. CDR1 and CDR2 (germline): LNHDA, SQIVND (reference sequence). V was trimmed by 3 bases and J by 6 bases, leaving 21 bases between them. The CDR3 has 16 residues. The CDR3 loop is CASSIRVTAARSEQYF. The CDR3 nucleotides are TGTGCCAGTAGTATTAGAGTAACGGCCGCCCGTTCCGAGCAGTACTTC.

This chain uses TRBV7-9 with TRBJ2-3; the D gene is possibly TRBD2 (5 bases). Trimming left V 5 bases short and J 7 bases short, with 13 bases between. Per germline, CDR1 SEHNR and CDR2 FQNEAQ (reference sequence). This CDR3 has 13 amino acids. CDR3 DNA: TGTGCCAGCAGCCCGGACTGGTTAAATACGCAGTATTTT. Amino acids: CASSPDWLNTQYF.

This clone was counted only a few times. This chain links TRBV7-2 with TRBJ2-3, with TRBD2 identical over 9 bases. Germline CDR1 and CDR2: SGHTA and FQGNSA. The V segment lost 1 base and the J segment 7 bases; nucleotides outside the gene matches: 12. The CDR3 sequence is 17 residues long. The DNA for the CDR3 is TGTGCCAGCAGCTTAGACCCTAGCGGGGCCTTTGCAAATACGCAGTATTTT. Translated, it gives CASSLDPSGAFANTQYF.

This chain's CDR3 is CASSTRQSSYEQYF. The CDR3 DNA reads TGTGCCAGCAGCACCCGACAGTCCTCCTACGAGCAGTACTTC. The V call is TRBV9, the J call TRBJ2-7; possible D gene TRBD1, 5 bases. Trimming pared 4 bases from V and 0 bases from J, leaving 11 bases between. The CDR3 runs 14 residues. CDR1 and CDR2 from the germline V gene are SGDLS and YYNGEE.

The rearrangement links TRBV27 to TRBJ2-1, with 8 bases matching TRBD2. Germline CDR1 reads MNHEY; CDR2 reads SMNVEV (reference sequence). CDR3 length equals 15 residues. V shed 5 bases and J 3 bases; nucleotides not matched to a gene: 6. CDR3 coding DNA: TGTGCCAGCAGTCCCCGGGGGGGGCTCTACAATGAGCAGTTCTTC. The encoded protein is CASSPRGGLYNEQFF.

The chain carries TRBV7-6 and TRBJ2-2; the D gene is possibly TRBD1 (5 bases). The CDR3 runs 15 residues. Germline CDR1 reads SGHVS; CDR2 reads FNYEAQ. Trimming pared 2 bases from V and 7 bases from J, leaving 14 bases between. The CDR3 loop reads CASSLWAGKSGELFF. Here the CDR3 DNA reads TGTGCCAGCAGCTTATGGGCAGGGAAAAGCGGGGAGCTGTTTTTT.